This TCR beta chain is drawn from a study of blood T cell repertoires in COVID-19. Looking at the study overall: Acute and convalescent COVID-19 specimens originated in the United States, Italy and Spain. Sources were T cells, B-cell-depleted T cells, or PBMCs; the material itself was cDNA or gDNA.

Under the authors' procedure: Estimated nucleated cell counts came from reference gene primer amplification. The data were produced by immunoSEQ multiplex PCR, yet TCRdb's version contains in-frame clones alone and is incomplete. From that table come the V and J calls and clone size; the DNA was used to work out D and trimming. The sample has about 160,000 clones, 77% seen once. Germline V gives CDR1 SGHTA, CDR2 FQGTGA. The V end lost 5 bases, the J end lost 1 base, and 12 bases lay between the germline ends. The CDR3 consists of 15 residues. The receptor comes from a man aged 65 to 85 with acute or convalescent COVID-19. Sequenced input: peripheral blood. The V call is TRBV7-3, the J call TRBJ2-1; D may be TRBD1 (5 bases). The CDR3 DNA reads TGTGCCAGCAGCGCCCCTGGGGCTTCCTACAATGAGCAGTTCTTC. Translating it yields CASSAPGASYNEQFF.